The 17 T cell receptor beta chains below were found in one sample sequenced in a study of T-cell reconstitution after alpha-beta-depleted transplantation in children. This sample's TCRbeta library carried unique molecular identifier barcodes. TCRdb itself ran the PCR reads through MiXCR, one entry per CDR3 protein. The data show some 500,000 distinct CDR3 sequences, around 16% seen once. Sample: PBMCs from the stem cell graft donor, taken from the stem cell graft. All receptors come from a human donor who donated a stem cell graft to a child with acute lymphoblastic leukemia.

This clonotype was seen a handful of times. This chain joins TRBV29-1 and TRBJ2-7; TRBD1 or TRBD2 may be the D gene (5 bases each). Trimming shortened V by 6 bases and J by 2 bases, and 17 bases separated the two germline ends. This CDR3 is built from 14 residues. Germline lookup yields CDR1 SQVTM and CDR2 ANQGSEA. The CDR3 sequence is CSVRWDRGAYEQYF. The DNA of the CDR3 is TGCAGCGTCAGGTGGGACCGCGGTGCCTACGAGCAGTACTTC.

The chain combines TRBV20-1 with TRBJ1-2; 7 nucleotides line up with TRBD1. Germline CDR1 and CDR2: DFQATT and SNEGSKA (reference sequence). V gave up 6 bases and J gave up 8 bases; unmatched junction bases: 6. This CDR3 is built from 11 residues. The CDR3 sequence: CSAPGGRGYTF. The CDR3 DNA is TGCAGTGCACCAGGGGGACGAGGCTACACCTTC.

CDR3 amino acids: CASSVVSGQETQYF. DNA of the CDR3: TGTGCCAGCAGCGTAGTTTCTGGGCAAGAGACCCAGTACTTC. This sequence joins TRBV9 and TRBJ2-5, with D unresolved. The V gene lost 0 bases and the J gene lost 2 bases, with 8 bases spanning the gap. Germline lookup yields CDR1 SGDLS and CDR2 YYNGEE. The CDR3 contains 14 residues.

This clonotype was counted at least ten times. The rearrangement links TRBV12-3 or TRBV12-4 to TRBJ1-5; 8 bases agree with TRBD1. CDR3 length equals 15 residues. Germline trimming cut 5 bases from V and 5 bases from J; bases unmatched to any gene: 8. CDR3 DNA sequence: TGTGCCAGCAGTATCCGACAGGGGCCCTATCAGCCCCAGCATTTT. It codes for CASSIRQGPYQPQHF.

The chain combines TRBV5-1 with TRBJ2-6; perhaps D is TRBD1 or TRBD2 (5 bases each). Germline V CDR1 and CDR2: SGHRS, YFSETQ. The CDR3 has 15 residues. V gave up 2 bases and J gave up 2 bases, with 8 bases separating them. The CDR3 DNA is TGCGCCAGCAGCTTCGAGGGACCTGGGGCCAACGTCCTGACTTTC. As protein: CASSFEGPGANVLTF.

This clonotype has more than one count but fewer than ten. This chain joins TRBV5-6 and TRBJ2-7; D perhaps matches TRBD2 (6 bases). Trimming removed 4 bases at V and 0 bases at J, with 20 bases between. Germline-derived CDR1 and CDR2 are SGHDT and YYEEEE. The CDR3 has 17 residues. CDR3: CASSIRDSTESSYEQYF. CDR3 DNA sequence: TGTGCCAGCAGCATACGGGACTCGACAGAAAGCTCCTACGAGCAGTACTTC.

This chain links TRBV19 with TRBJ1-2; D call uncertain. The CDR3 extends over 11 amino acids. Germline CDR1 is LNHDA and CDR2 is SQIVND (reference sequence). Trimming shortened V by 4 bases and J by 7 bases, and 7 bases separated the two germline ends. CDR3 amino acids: CASSTDLGYTF. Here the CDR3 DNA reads TGTGCCAGTAGTACGGACCTTGGCTACACCTTC.

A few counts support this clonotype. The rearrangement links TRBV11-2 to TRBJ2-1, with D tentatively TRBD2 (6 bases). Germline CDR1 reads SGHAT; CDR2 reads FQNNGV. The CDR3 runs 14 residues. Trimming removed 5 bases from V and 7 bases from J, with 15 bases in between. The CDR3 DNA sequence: TGTGCCAGCAGCCCCCCACTCAGCGGGAATGAGCAGTTCTTC. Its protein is CASSPPLSGNEQFF.

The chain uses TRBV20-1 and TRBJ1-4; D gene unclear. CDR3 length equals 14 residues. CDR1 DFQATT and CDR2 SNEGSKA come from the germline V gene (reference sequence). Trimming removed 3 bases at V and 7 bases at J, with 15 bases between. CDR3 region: CSASSRVGIEKLFF. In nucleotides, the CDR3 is TGCAGTGCTAGTTCGAGGGTCGGGATTGAAAAACTGTTTTTT.

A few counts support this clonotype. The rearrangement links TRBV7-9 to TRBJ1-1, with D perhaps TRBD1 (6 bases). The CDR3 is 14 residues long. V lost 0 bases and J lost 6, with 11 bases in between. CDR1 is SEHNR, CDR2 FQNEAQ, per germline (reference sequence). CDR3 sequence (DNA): TGTGCCAGCAGCTTAGCCTGGACAGCGGCTGAAGCTTTCTTT. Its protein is CASSLAWTAAEAFF.

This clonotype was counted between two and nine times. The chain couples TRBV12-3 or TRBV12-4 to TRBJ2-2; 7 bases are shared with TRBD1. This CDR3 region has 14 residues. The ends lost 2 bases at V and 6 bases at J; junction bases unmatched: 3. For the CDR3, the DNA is TGTGCCAGCAGTTTAACAGGGGTAGCCGGGGAGCTGTTTTTT. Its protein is CASSLTGVAGELFF.

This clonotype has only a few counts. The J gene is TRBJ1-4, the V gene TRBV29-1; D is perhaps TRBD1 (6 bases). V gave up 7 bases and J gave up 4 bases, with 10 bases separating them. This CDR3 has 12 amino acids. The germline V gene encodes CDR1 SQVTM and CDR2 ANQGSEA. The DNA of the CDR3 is TGCAGCGCGGACAGCGATAATGAAAAACTGTTTTTT. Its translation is CSADSDNEKLFF.

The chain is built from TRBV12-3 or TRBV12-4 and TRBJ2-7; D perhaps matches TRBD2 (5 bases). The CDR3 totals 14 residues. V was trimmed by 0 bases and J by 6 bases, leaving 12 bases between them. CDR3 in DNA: TGTGCCAGCAGTTTAGCGGGGAGCCGGAGCGAGCAGTACTTC. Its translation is CASSLAGSRSEQYF.

The CDR3 spells CASSFQGAPEDTQYF. The CDR3 nucleotides are TGCGCCAGCAGCTTTCAGGGGGCGCCTGAAGATACGCAGTATTTT. This chain links TRBV5-1 with TRBJ2-3; 8 bases agree with TRBD1. The CDR3 has 15 residues. CDR1 is SGHRS and CDR2 is YFSETQ in the germline V gene. V gave up 2 bases and J gave up 5 bases; unmatched junction bases: 7.

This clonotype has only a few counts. CDR3 loop: CASSVVGAVLNTEAFF. CDR3 nucleotide sequence: TGTGCCAGCAGCGTAGTGGGGGCCGTTCTGAACACTGAAGCTTTCTTT. The chain carries TRBV9 and TRBJ1-1, with D maybe TRBD1 (6 bases). V was cut by 0 bases and J by 0 bases, with 12 bases left in between. The germline V gene encodes CDR1 SGDLS and CDR2 YYNGEE. This CDR3 comprises 16 residues.

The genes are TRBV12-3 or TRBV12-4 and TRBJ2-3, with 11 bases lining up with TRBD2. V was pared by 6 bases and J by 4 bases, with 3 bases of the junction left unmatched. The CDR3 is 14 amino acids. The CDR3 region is CASSASGRPDTQYF. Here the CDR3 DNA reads TGTGCCAGCAGCGCTAGCGGGAGGCCAGATACGCAGTATTTT.

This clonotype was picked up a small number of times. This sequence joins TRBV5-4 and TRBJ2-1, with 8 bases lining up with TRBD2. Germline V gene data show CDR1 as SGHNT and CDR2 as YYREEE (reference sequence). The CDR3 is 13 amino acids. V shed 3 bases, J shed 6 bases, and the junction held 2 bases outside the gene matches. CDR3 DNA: TGTGCCAGCAGCTACGGACTAGCCAATGAGCAGTTCTTC. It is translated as CASSYGLANEQFF.